The entry below gives a single TCR beta chain sequence along with its context. Its cognate antigen is unknown. The sample comes from a study of CD8+ T cells in alopecia areata. Study-level background: Scalp area affected, as a percentage, set the severity score of treated patients.

The CDR3 covers 14 residues. Trimming cost V 0 bases and J 5 bases, with 11 bases left between them. CDR1 GTSNPN and CDR2 SVGIG come from the germline V gene (reference sequence). Once RNA had been extracted, it was reverse transcribed into cDNA to act as the sequencing template. Clones were sequenced by immunoSEQ multiplex PCR, and TCRdb holds only the in-frame ones, with some missing. Of hundreds of thousands of clones listed, approximately 60% are singletons. Treatment denoted: oral pan-JAK inhibitor, 5-10 mg twice daily. General study results and limits: In patients, TCRs were shared less clearly than in mice, and HLA may possibly be involved.

V and J are TRBV30 and TRBJ2-1, with a weak D call TRBD2 (5 bases). This TCR was recovered from a human donor with alopecia areata. Here the sequenced sample was CD4+ T cells sorted from blood, taken around week 54, from a patient treated with tofacitinib. The CDR3 DNA reads as TGTGCCTGGAGTGTACGGTTCGGGGACAATGAGCAGTTCTTC. Translated: CAWSVRFGDNEQFF.